This entry concerns a single T cell receptor beta chain. The antigen remains undetermined. This CDR3 is 15 amino acids long. Trimming took 6 bases from V and 6 from J; bases not matched to a gene: 12. Germline CDR1 is SEHNR and CDR2 is FQNEAQ (reference sequence). This entry comes from a study of shared clonotypes between healthy human individuals. Across the study: CD8 memory received one plate per donor, CD8 naive two, CD4 memory three and CD4 naive three.

Using roughly 180 ng DNA, tens of thousands of T cell genomes, the sorted-subset replicate PCRs were run. This table comes from immunoSEQ multiplex PCR, and its TCRdb copy is limited to in-frame clones, with some not included. This table has hundreds of thousands of clones, roughly 72% appearing once. Overall study results and limits: In general, naive subsets displayed greater estimated richness than memory subsets did. Approximately 5% was the fraction of naive CD4 clonotypes found shared across a few donors.

The source of this sequence is a woman under 40 in good health. The rearrangement links TRBV7-9 to TRBJ2-3; 7 bases align to TRBD2. The material sequenced was memory CD4+ T cells sorted from blood. The subset was: CD45RA-negative fraction. The CDR3: CASSLYRTREDTQYF. As DNA, the CDR3 is TGTGCCAGCAGTCTATACCGGACTAGGGAGGATACGCAGTATTTT.